Listed below are T cell receptor beta chains from one sample, sequenced in a study of cytomegalovirus exposure and HLA in healthy donors. Produced via immunoSEQ multiplex PCR; TCRdb's table is partial and in-frame only. Found here are around 210,000 clones, approximately 78% of them singletons; the top ten hold more than 0.45%. Material for sequencing was PBMCs. These receptors originate from a boy aged 5-17 years in good health and CMV-seronegative. CDR3s include the opening cysteine and the closing phenylalanine or tryptophan. D genes are given only for firm matches. A row's size may be missing; if present it is once, few, many or a size class.

size	D	length	J	V	CDR3	DNA
-	TRBD1	14	TRBJ2-7	TRBV9	CASSAGTGLSEQYF	TGTGCCAGCAGCGCCGGGACAGGACTCTCCGAGCAGTACTTC
few	TRBD1	15	TRBJ2-1	TRBV2	CASTPGTGVYNEQFF	TGTGCCAGCACGCCGGGGACAGGGGTTTACAATGAGCAGTTCTTC
once	TRBD2	15	TRBJ2-7	TRBV5-6	CASSLGVAGDYEQYF	TGTGCCAGCAGCTTGGGGGTAGCGGGAGACTACGAGCAGTACTTC
-	TRBD1	16	TRBJ2-5	TRBV9	CASSATGTGGRETQYF	TGTGCCAGCAGCGCTACCGGGACAGGGGGTAGGGAGACCCAGTACTTC
few	TRBD1	16	TRBJ1-6	TRBV9	CASSALPGQGNSPLHF	TGTGCCAGCAGCGCGCTACCGGGACAGGGTAATTCACCCCTCCACTTT
-	TRBD1	18	TRBJ2-6	TRBV2	CASRAGTGVKAGANVLTF	TGTGCCAGCAGGGCCGGGACAGGGGTTAAGGCTGGGGCCAACGTCCTGACTTTC
-	TRBD2	16	TRBJ2-7	TRBV7-2	CASSFRLSGTSYEQYF	TGTGCCAGCAGCTTCCGCCTTAGCGGGACGTCCTACGAGCAGTACTTC
-	-	14	TRBJ2-7	TRBV9	CASSVGVSAYEQYF	TGTGCCAGCAGCGTAGGAGTAAGTGCCTACGAGCAGTACTTC
-	-	12	TRBJ1-1	TRBV6-5	CASSSGGRGAFF	TGTGCCAGCAGTTCGGGAGGGAGGGGAGCTTTCTTT
few	TRBD1	18	TRBJ1-1	TRBV25-1	CASSDPRTGSVMNTEAFF	TGTGCCAGCAGTGACCCTCGGACAGGGAGCGTCATGAACACTGAAGCTTTCTTT
-	-	14	TRBJ1-5	TRBV30	CAWSVTPGRQPQHF	TGTGCCTGGAGTGTAACGCCAGGGAGGCAGCCCCAGCATTTT
-	TRBD2	19	TRBJ2-1	TRBV15	CATSRAGTSGGQLGNEQFF	TGTGCCACCAGCAGGGCCGGGACTAGCGGGGGTCAGTTGGGCAATGAGCAGTTCTTC
-	TRBD2	15	TRBJ2-7	TRBV30	CAWSVLGRERGEQYF	TGTGCCTGGAGTGTATTGGGGCGGGAGAGGGGCGAGCAGTACTTC
-	-	14	TRBJ2-7	TRBV5-1	CASSLNLDSYEQYF	TGCGCCAGCAGCTTGAACTTGGACAGCTACGAGCAGTACTTC
-	TRBD1	13	TRBJ1-2	TRBV6-6	CASSSRDRASLTF	TGTGCCAGCAGTTCCCGCGACAGGGCGAGTTTAACCTTC
-	TRBD1	14	TRBJ1-2	TRBV2	CARTTGEGGGGYTF	TGTGCCAGGACGACAGGGGAAGGCGGTGGGGGCTACACCTTC
-	-	15	TRBJ2-2	TRBV12-5	CASGLGQGDTGELFF	TGTGCTAGTGGCCTTGGGCAGGGCGATACCGGGGAGCTGTTTTTT
-	TRBD2	15	TRBJ2-5	TRBV7-2	CASSFQRGGQETQYF	TGTGCCAGCAGCTTCCAGCGGGGGGGCCAAGAGACCCAGTACTTC